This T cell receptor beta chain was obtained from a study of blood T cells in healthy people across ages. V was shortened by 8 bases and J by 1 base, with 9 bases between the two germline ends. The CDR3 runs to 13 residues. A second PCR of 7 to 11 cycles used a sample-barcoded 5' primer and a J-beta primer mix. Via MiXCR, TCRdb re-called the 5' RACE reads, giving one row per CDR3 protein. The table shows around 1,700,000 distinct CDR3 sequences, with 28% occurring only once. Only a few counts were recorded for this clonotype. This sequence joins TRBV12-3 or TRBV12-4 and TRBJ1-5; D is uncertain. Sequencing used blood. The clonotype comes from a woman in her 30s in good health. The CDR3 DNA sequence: TGTGCCAGCCAGATTCGAAGCAATCAGCCCCAGCATTTT. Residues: CASQIRSNQPQHF.